Below, 32 T cell receptor beta chains from the same sample are listed, as sequenced in a study of early T cells in non-severe SARS-CoV-2 infection. From the 5' RACE reads, TCRdb called clonotypes with MiXCR, one entry per CDR3 protein. This table has under 45,000 distinct CDR3 sequences, approximately 11% appearing once. Sequenced: whole blood. The receptor set was obtained from an adult who was a healthcare worker with PCR-confirmed SARS-CoV-2 infection or an uninfected control (not recorded which).

In its sample, this clonotype was seen many times. The genes are TRBV2 and TRBJ1-4; TRBD1 aligns across 8 bases. CDR3 length: 16 amino acids. The germline V gene has CDR1 SNHLY and CDR2 FYNNEI. Trimming cost V 5 bases and J 8 bases; bases outside gene matches: 13. DNA for the CDR3: TGTGCCAGCAGTCCCCGTCTCAGGGGGCTCGGGGAAAAACTGTTTTTT. Protein product: CASSPRLRGLGEKLFF.

This clonotype was picked up a small number of times. This chain links TRBV7-9 with TRBJ1-2, with a tentative D call TRBD1 (6 bases). Trimming left V 4 bases short and J 4 bases short, with 7 bases between. Per the germline V gene, CDR1 is SEHNR and CDR2 is FQNEAQ (reference sequence). This CDR3 has 12 residues. CDR3 DNA sequence: TGTGCCAGCAGCTCGGACAGCTATGGCTACACCTTC. Translation gives CASSSDSYGYTF.

This clonotype was observed many times. This CDR3 reads CSASRGTAQDEQYF. CDR3 DNA sequence: TGCAGTGCTAGTAGGGGGACGGCCCAGGACGAGCAGTACTTC. The chain combines TRBV20-1 with TRBJ2-7; D might be TRBD1 (6 bases). Germline V gene data show CDR1 as DFQATT and CDR2 as SNEGSKA (reference sequence). Trimming shortened V by 3 bases and J by 5 bases, and 17 bases separated the two germline ends. The CDR3 length is 14 residues.

In regard to this clonotype: A much larger clone sits a single nucleotide away, making a read error possible. The V gene is TRBV7-8, the J gene TRBJ1-1; no clear D gene. The germline V gene encodes CDR1 SGHVS and CDR2 FQNEAQ. This CDR3 spans 16 amino acids. The CDR3 sequence: CDSSLVEWYRNTEAFF. CDR3 coding DNA: TGTGACAGCAGCTTAGTTGAGTGGTATAGGAACACTGAAGCTTTCTTT.

This clonotype appeared many times. The germline gene is not matched at one end of the junction; a read error may be the cause. The chain recombines TRBV18 with TRBJ2-7; D remains ambiguous. This CDR3 is 14 amino acids long. The germline CDR1 and CDR2 sequences are KGHSH and LQKENI. CDR3 in amino acids: CASSPVIRSSEQYF. The DNA for the CDR3 is TGTGCCAGCTCACCTGTTATCCGGTCCTCCGAGCAGTACTTC. Based on the CDR3 plus reference TRBV18 and TRBJ2-7, the full variable domain is NAGVMQNPRHLVRRRGQEARLRCSPMKGHSHVYWYRQLPEEGLKFMVYLQKENIIDESGMPKERFSAEFPKEGPSILRIQQVVRGDSAAYFCASSPVIRSSEQYFGPGTRLTVT.

V and J are TRBV10-3 and TRBJ1-1; no clear D. V lost 4 bases and J 4 bases, leaving 10 bases between the germline ends. This CDR3 is built from 13 residues. Germline assignment: CDR1 ENHRY and CDR2 SYGVKD. The CDR3 coding sequence is TGTGCCATCAGTGTTCAGATGAGCACTGAAGCTTTCTTT. Translated: CAISVQMSTEAFF.

This clonotype was seen a few times. This sequence joins TRBV12-3 or TRBV12-4 and TRBJ2-7; TRBD1 matches at 9 bases. CDR3 size: 16 residues. V shed 5 bases and J 2 bases; nucleotides not matched to a gene: 10. In DNA, the CDR3 is TGTGCCAGCAGTGGGATGGGACAGGGAATTCCCTACGAGCAGTACTTC. Translating it yields CASSGMGQGIPYEQYF.

In its sample, this clonotype was seen a few times. The V call is TRBV7-7, the J call TRBJ2-6; 9 bases align to TRBD1. Per the germline V gene, CDR1 is SSHAT and CDR2 is FNYEAQ (reference sequence). The CDR3 consists of 17 residues. The ends lost 5 bases at V and 0 bases at J; junction bases unmatched: 5. In DNA, the CDR3 is TGTGCCAGCAGCCCCCGGGACAGGGCCTCTGGGGCCAACGTCCTGACTTTC. This translates into CASSPRDRASGANVLTF.

The chain uses TRBV14 and TRBJ1-2, with D unresolved. V lost 1 base to trimming and J lost 6 bases, with 9 bases between them. CDR3 size: 13 residues. The V gene's germline CDR1 is SGHDN and CDR2 FVKESK. CDR3 nucleotide sequence: TGTGCCAGCAGCCAAGTCAGCATGGATGGCTACACCTTC. This translates into CASSQVSMDGYTF.

This clonotype was detected only a few times. V and J are TRBV4-3 and TRBJ2-2; no definite D call. The CDR3 is 17 residues long. Trimming cost V 0 bases and J 0 bases, with 11 bases left between them. The germline V gene encodes CDR1 LGHNA and CDR2 YSLEER. The CDR3 sequence is CASSQDVWTANTGELFF. For the CDR3, the DNA is TGCGCCAGCAGCCAAGATGTTTGGACGGCGAACACCGGGGAGCTGTTTTTT.

This clonotype is a singleton in its sample. This sequence may be a read error, since a much larger clone differs from it by one base. The rearrangement links TRBV7-8 to TRBJ2-5; the D is unclear. The V gene's germline CDR1 is SGHVS and CDR2 FQNEAQ. This CDR3 is 12 amino acids long. CDR3: CASSQHGETRYF. As DNA, the CDR3 is TGTGCCAGCAGCCAACACGGAGAGACCCGGTACTTC.

This chain links TRBV11-2 with TRBJ2-3, with 9 positions matching TRBD1. CDR1 and CDR2 (germline): SGHAT, FQNNGV. There are 17 residues in the CDR3. The V segment lost 5 bases and the J segment 2 bases; nucleotides outside the gene matches: 11. The CDR3 sequence: CASSQKGQGLDTDTQYF. The CDR3 bases are TGTGCCAGCAGCCAAAAGGGACAGGGACTCGACACAGATACGCAGTATTTT.

The chain uses TRBV20-1 and TRBJ1-1; tentative D call: TRBD1 (6 bases). Trimming stripped 6 bases from V and 5 bases from J, with 19 bases between. CDR3 size: 14 residues. In germline, CDR1 is DFQATT, CDR2 SNEGSKA (reference sequence). CDR3 region: CSARGNRDWTEAFF. CDR3 nucleotide sequence: TGCAGTGCCAGGGGCAACAGGGATTGGACTGAAGCTTTCTTT.

This clonotype was counted ten times or more. J is TRBJ1-1 and V is TRBV28; possibly TRBD1 for D (6 bases). Germline CDR1 reads MDHEN; CDR2 reads SYDVKM. This CDR3 is 13 amino acids long. V was pared by 5 bases and J by 7 bases, with 14 bases between. The CDR3 reads CASSLDSGFEAFF. CDR3 sequence (DNA): TGTGCCAGCAGTCTGGACAGCGGATTTGAAGCTTTCTTT.

There are many counts of this clonotype. This chain connects TRBV29-1 to TRBJ2-1; D uncertain. Between the trimmed V and J ends, which lost 7 bases and 4 bases, there was a span of 11 bases. The germline V gene has CDR1 SQVTM and CDR2 ANQGSEA. CDR3 length: 12 residues. The CDR3 region is CSAEVRYNEQFF. The CDR3 DNA follows: TGCAGCGCCGAAGTCCGGTACAATGAGCAGTTCTTC.

This clonotype has a count of ten or more. The V and J genes are TRBV12-3 or TRBV12-4 and TRBJ1-5; 10 nucleotides agree with TRBD1. The CDR3 covers 17 residues. With V trimmed by 6 bases and J by 6 bases, 14 bases remained unmatched. The CDR3 DNA sequence: TGTGCCAGCAGCCGAGGGACCACCGGGACAGGGGTTCAGCCCCAGCATTTT. Protein sequence: CASSRGTTGTGVQPQHF.

This clonotype was observed a few times. This sequence joins TRBV5-1 and TRBJ1-5; D is perhaps TRBD1 (6 bases). V was trimmed by 5 bases and J by 3 bases, leaving 15 bases between them. The germline gives CDR1 SGHRS, CDR2 YFSETQ. This CDR3 has 15 residues. CDR3 protein: CASSEQGADNQPQHF. CDR3 sequence (DNA): TGCGCCAGCAGTGAACAGGGAGCCGACAATCAGCCCCAGCATTTT. Filled out from reference TRBV5-1 and TRBJ1-5, the complete variable domain reads KAGVTQTPRYLIKTRGQQVTLSCSPISGHRSVSWYQQTPGQGLQFLFEYFSETQRNKGNFPGRFSGRQFSNSRSEMNVSTLELGDSALYLCASSEQGADNQPQHFGDGTRLSIL.

This clonotype was counted many times. The J gene is TRBJ2-7, the V gene TRBV5-1; the D is unclear. CDR1 is SGHRS, CDR2 YFSETQ, per germline. V was clipped by 0 bases and J by 2 bases, with 9 bases between them. The CDR3 contains 14 residues. Here the CDR3 reads CASSLEQQPYEQYF. CDR3 nucleotide sequence: TGCGCCAGCAGCTTGGAACAGCAACCCTACGAGCAGTACTTC.

The J gene is TRBJ2-2, the V gene TRBV2, with D perhaps matching TRBD2 (6 bases). Trimming took off 8 bases at V and 2 bases at J, with 12 bases between the two ends. The CDR3 totals 14 residues. Germline CDR1 is SNHLY and CDR2 is FYNNEI. The CDR3 nucleotides read TGTGCCAGCGGGGGGAGCGCCAACACCGGGGAGCTGTTTTTT. This sequence encodes CASGGSANTGELFF. Full variable domain (missing parts from reference TRBV2 and TRBJ2-2): EPEVTQTPSHQVTQMGQEVILRCVPISNHLYFYWYRQILGQKVEFLVSFYNNEISEKSEIFDDQFSVERPDGSNFTLKIRSTKLEDSAMYFCASGGSANTGELFFGEGSRLTVL.

The CDR3 nucleotides read TGTGCCACCGATACAGGGGATTACAATGAGCAGTTCTTC. Its translation: CATDTGDYNEQFF. This chain uses TRBV15 with TRBJ2-1, with 7 bases aligning to TRBD1. This CDR3 is 13 amino acids long. After removal of 8 bases from V and 4 bases from J, the junction contained 5 bases not matched to a gene. Germline V CDR1 and CDR2: LNHNV, YYDKDF (reference sequence).

This clonotype was detected many times. This chain uses TRBV12-3 or TRBV12-4 with TRBJ1-5; D remains unclear. The CDR3 is 11 residues long. Trimming cost V 2 bases and J 7 bases, with 3 bases left between them. The CDR3 region is CASSLSQPQHF. As DNA, the CDR3 is TGTGCCAGCAGTTTAAGCCAGCCCCAGCATTTT.

The table lists this clonotype with many counts. J is TRBJ2-7 and V is TRBV3-1, with D unresolved. With 0 bases removed from V and 2 bases from J, the gap between germline ends came to 8 bases. The CDR3 covers 14 residues. The germline V gene has CDR1 LGHDT and CDR2 YNNKEL (reference sequence). This CDR3 reads CASSQELFPYEQYF. The CDR3 DNA reads as TGTGCCAGCAGCCAAGAGCTCTTCCCCTACGAGCAGTACTTC.

This clonotype was detected ten times or more. V usage is TRBV10-3 and J usage is TRBJ2-7, with D possibly TRBD1 on 5 matching bases. V was clipped by 8 bases and J by 0 bases, with 17 bases between them. The CDR3 has 15 amino acids. The germline V gene has CDR1 ENHRY and CDR2 SYGVKD. CDR3 loop: CAIGLLEGVSYEQYF. The CDR3 DNA is TGTGCCATCGGCCTCCTAGAAGGGGTCTCCTACGAGCAGTACTTC.

This clonotype was picked up a small number of times. The rearrangement joins TRBV28 to TRBJ2-2; possibly TRBD1 or TRBD2 for D (5 bases each). CDR3 length: 15 amino acids. The ends were cut back, 3 bases at V and 3 bases at J, with 11 bases in the middle. Germline lookup yields CDR1 MDHEN and CDR2 SYDVKM. Here the CDR3 DNA reads TGTGCCAGCAGTTTGGTTGGGGGTGACACCGGGGAGCTGTTTTTT. Protein sequence: CASSLVGGDTGELFF.

This clonotype has just a few counts. V and J are TRBV5-4 and TRBJ2-2; D not certain. V was shortened by 3 bases and J by 7 bases, with 16 bases between the two germline ends. The CDR3 contains 15 residues. Germline V gene sequence: CDR1 SGHNT, CDR2 YYREEE (reference sequence). The CDR3 bases are TGTGCCAGCAGCTCGAAAGACCGTTCCCACGGGGAGCTGTTTTTT. This codes for CASSSKDRSHGELFF.

A few counts support this clonotype. The V and J genes are TRBV11-2 and TRBJ2-1; 11 nucleotides match TRBD1. Germline assignment: CDR1 SGHAT and CDR2 FQNNGV. With V trimmed by 0 bases and J by 7 bases, 11 bases remained unmatched. The CDR3 is made up of 18 amino acids. The CDR3, as DNA: TGTGCCAGCAGCTTAGAAAGGACAGGGGGCGTCAAGGCGAATGAGCAGTTCTTC. Translated, it gives CASSLERTGGVKANEQFF.

This clonotype came up many times. The chain uses TRBV14 and TRBJ1-6, with D tentatively TRBD1 (6 bases). Germline-derived CDR1 and CDR2 are SGHDN and FVKESK. The CDR3 covers 12 residues. V was cut by 3 bases and J by 14 bases, with 11 bases left in between. This CDR3 is CASSQDSVSLHF. In DNA, the CDR3 is TGTGCCAGCAGCCAGGACAGCGTATCCCTCCACTTT.

This clonotype occurred many times. The V gene is TRBV27, the J gene TRBJ1-2, with D perhaps TRBD1 (6 bases). V lost 8 bases and J lost 7, with 17 bases in between. Looked up from germline, CDR1 is MNHEY and CDR2 is SMNVEV (reference sequence). This CDR3 region has 13 residues. The CDR3 protein is CASSPLGTSGYTF. The CDR3 region has the DNA TGTGCCAGCTCCCCCTTGGGGACAAGTGGCTACACCTTC.

V usage is TRBV19 and J usage is TRBJ2-4; tentatively, D is TRBD1 (6 bases). The CDR3 runs 14 residues. Trimming left V 9 bases short and J 2 bases short, with 14 bases between. CDR1 and CDR2 (germline): LNHDA, SQIVND (reference sequence). The CDR3 protein is CASNRDATKNIQYF. The CDR3, as DNA: TGTGCCAGCAACAGGGATGCGACCAAAAACATTCAGTACTTC.

This clonotype has ten or more counts. This chain uses TRBV6-2 or TRBV6-3 with TRBJ1-5; the D is unclear. This CDR3 is built from 14 residues. The germline V gene has CDR1 MNHEY and CDR2 SVGEGT. Trimming took 6 bases from V and 6 from J, leaving 15 bases between them. The CDR3 DNA is TGTGCCAGCAGCTATGCAGCCTGGGGTCAGCCCCAGCATTTT. It translates to CASSYAAWGQPQHF.

This rearrangement joins TRBV20-1 to TRBJ1-5; weak D call: TRBD1 (5 bases). V dropped 4 bases and J dropped 5 bases, with 9 bases sitting between them. The CDR3 loop spans 12 amino acids. The germline V gene encodes CDR1 DFQATT and CDR2 SNEGSKA (reference sequence). Here the CDR3 reads CSATDSHQPQHF. The DNA for the CDR3 is TGCAGTGCTACTGACAGCCATCAGCCCCAGCATTTT.

This clonotype was seen a few times. The V gene is TRBV12-3 or TRBV12-4, the J gene TRBJ1-6, with D perhaps TRBD1 (5 bases). V shed 5 bases and J shed 0 bases, with 14 bases lying between them. This CDR3 comprises 17 residues. Written as DNA, the CDR3 is TGTGCCAGCAGTCCCCGAGGGGCAAGCTCCTATAATTCACCCCTCCACTTT. Its protein is CASSPRGASSYNSPLHF.